The source of this T cell receptor beta chain is a study of blood T cell repertoires in COVID-19. About the research overall: Acute-phase and convalescent COVID-19 samples originated in the United States, Italy and Spain. T cells, B-cell-depleted T cells, or PBMCs provided the cDNA or gDNA that served as material.

As processed by the authors: Estimation of nucleated cell counts was performed using reference gene primer amplification. The protocol was immunoSEQ multiplex PCR, while the TCRdb copy is restricted to in-frame clones and leaves out a portion. V and J calls and clone size come straight from that table; D and trimming were deduced from the DNA. Of 77,000 or so clones listed, 75% to 90% are singletons. The CDR3 sequence is 14 residues long. Germline CDR1 MDHEN, CDR2 SYDVKM. The V and J ends lost 1 base and 3 bases respectively, with 9 bases between them. This TCR was sampled from a man older than 75 with acute or convalescent COVID-19. This chain joins TRBV28 and TRBJ1-2; D is possibly TRBD1 (5 bases). The sequenced sample was peripheral blood. The CDR3 sequence is CASSLLGEDYGYTF. For the CDR3, the DNA is TGTGCCAGCAGTTTATTAGGGGAGGACTATGGCTACACCTTC.